The clone carrying this T cell receptor (beta chain) was seen at least ten times. This sample was taken from a study of human T cells and chemical hapten exposure. Time point meaning: patch test 3, about 24 weeks after DPC sensitization. Treatment described: therapeutic diphenylcyclopropenone sensitization with weekly scalp DPC. A single record per CDR3 protein comes from TCRdb applying MiXCR to the RACE reads. The sample carries some 89,000 distinct CDR3 sequences, 25% to 35% recorded once. Trimming stripped 3 bases from V and 6 bases from J, with 7 bases between. Germline-derived CDR1 and CDR2 are SGHNT and YYREEE (reference sequence). CDR3 length: 12 amino acids.

The specimen comprised whole blood, sampled in connection with sensitization to the hapten diphenylcyclopropenone (DPC). The genes are TRBV5-4 and TRBJ2-1; D not certain. The sequence came from a man in his forties with alopecia areata. Some clones in this sample may be carry-over from other donors' samples. This CDR3 reads CASSSLGNEQFF. The DNA of the CDR3 is TGTGCCAGCAGCTCTCTTGGCAATGAGCAGTTCTTC.